The 7 T cell receptor beta chains in this list originate from one sample, sequenced in a study of T cells after yellow fever vaccination. TCRdb called the 5' RACE reads again in MiXCR, with one record for every CDR3 protein. The sample includes about 30,000 distinct CDR3 sequences, less than 6.5% of them seen just once. This sample comprised CD8+ T cells sorted from PBMCs, obtained 10 days after the yellow fever booster vaccination. These receptors all come from a man aged 30 to 39 who received the YFV17D yellow fever vaccine.

This clonotype was observed many times. CDR3 sequence reads: CASSSGQGEPYEQYF. The CDR3 DNA reads TGTGCCAGCAGTTCTGGACAGGGAGAGCCCTACGAGCAGTACTTC. The chain couples TRBV7-2 to TRBJ2-7; 8 bases match TRBD1. CDR1 and CDR2 (germline): SGHTA, FQGNSA. Trimming at V came to 6 bases and at J to 2 bases, leaving 9 bases not matched to a gene. CDR3 length: 15 amino acids.

This clonotype was observed many times. CDR3 bases: TGTGCCAGCAGCGCATCCGGGACAGGGCACTACGAGCAGTACTTC. This gives the protein CASSASGTGHYEQYF. The gene calls are TRBV7-9 and TRBJ2-7, with TRBD1 matching 9 bases. The junction had 8 bases not matched to a gene; V was cut back by 5 bases and J by 3 bases. Looked up from germline, CDR1 is SEHNR and CDR2 is FQNEAQ (reference sequence). The CDR3 is made up of 15 amino acids.

This clonotype has a count of ten or more. The genes are TRBV5-1 and TRBJ2-7; 7 bases match TRBD2. The germline V gene encodes CDR1 SGHRS and CDR2 YFSETQ. V lost 4 bases to trimming and J lost 2 bases; unmatched junction nucleotides: 9. The CDR3 sequence is 15 residues long. The CDR3 here is CASSPEGGPAYEQYF. DNA for the CDR3: TGCGCCAGCAGCCCGGAGGGAGGGCCGGCCTACGAGCAGTACTTC. Variable domain in full (rest from reference TRBV5-1 and TRBJ2-7): KAGVTQTPRYLIKTRGQQVTLSCSPISGHRSVSWYQQTPGQGLQFLFEYFSETQRNKGNFPGRFSGRQFSNSRSEMNVSTLELGDSALYLCASSPEGGPAYEQYFGPGTRLTVT.

Concerning this clonotype: Since a much larger clone is just one base distant, this may be a read error. This sequence joins TRBV7-2 and TRBJ2-7; D ambiguous. Per germline, CDR1 SGHTA and CDR2 FQGNSA. The CDR3 loop spans 12 amino acids. Trimming took off 2 bases at V and 8 bases at J, with 10 bases between the two ends. CDR3 in amino acids: CASSLRNDKQYF. DNA for the CDR3: TGTGCCAGCAGCTTAAGGAATGACAAGCAGTACTTC.

About this clonotype: Possible read error: a much larger clone is one base away. The rearrangement joins TRBV1 to TRBJ2-5. TRBV1 has pseudogene status. There are 13 residues in the CDR3. CDR3 DNA: TGCACCAGCAGCCCATCAGTGGCCTCGCGCCAGTACTTC. Amino acid sequence: CTSSPSVASRQYF.

This clonotype was observed at least ten times. This chain uses TRBV12-3 or TRBV12-4 with TRBJ2-7; a possible D gene is TRBD2 (6 bases). Trimming cost V 7 bases and J 5 bases, with 18 bases left between them. The CDR3 extends over 14 amino acids. The CDR3 DNA reads TGTGCCAGCACCTTCGGGAGATCTAGCCACGAGCAGTACTTC. This codes for CASTFGRSSHEQYF.

Many counts were recorded for this clonotype. The chain recombines TRBV5-4 with TRBJ2-7, with D uncertain. CDR3 length equals 12 residues. CDR1 and CDR2 from the germline V gene are SGHNT and YYREEE (reference sequence). V shed 3 bases and J shed 7 bases, with 11 bases lying between them. CDR3 loop: CASSSTSEEQYF. In DNA form, the CDR3 reads TGTGCCAGCAGCTCGACGAGTGAGGAGCAGTACTTC.